One and the same sample provided the 14 T cell receptor beta chains below, sequenced in a study of identical twins. TCRdb reprocessed the 5' RACE reads via MiXCR and lists one record per CDR3 protein. This sample has 510,000 or so distinct CDR3 sequences, with roughly 15% found just once. This sample also appeared in a second study, on yellow fever vaccine responses in identical twins.

The sequencing sample was made of CD4+ T cells sorted from blood. The receptors shown here come from a woman under 30 in good health.

This clonotype has a handful of counts. This chain links TRBV28 with TRBJ1-1; D is unresolved. CDR1 MDHEN and CDR2 SYDVKM come from the germline V gene. Trimming left V 6 bases short and J 4 bases short, with 9 bases between. The CDR3 sequence is 12 residues long. CDR3: CASSLLVTEAFF. The CDR3 coding sequence is TGTGCCAGCAGCCTTCTGGTCACTGAAGCTTTCTTT.

The rearrangement uses TRBV11-2 and TRBJ2-1, with 10 bases matching TRBD2. The CDR3 covers 16 residues. Per the germline V gene, CDR1 is SGHAT and CDR2 is FQNNGV. Losses at the gene ends were 1 base for V and 8 bases for J; bases not matched to a gene: 8. The CDR3 sequence: CASSLGGASGGDEQFF. CDR3 DNA: TGTGCCAGCAGCTTAGGCGGAGCTAGCGGGGGCGATGAGCAGTTCTTC.

The gene calls are TRBV20-1 and TRBJ2-5; TRBD2 matches 13 bases. This CDR3 comprises 16 residues. Germline loops: CDR1 DFQATT, CDR2 SNEGSKA (reference sequence). Losses at the gene ends were 6 bases for V and 1 base for J; bases not matched to a gene: 8. The CDR3: CSAELGTSGIQETQYF. CDR3 DNA sequence: TGCAGTGCCGAACTGGGGACTAGCGGGATCCAAGAGACCCAGTACTTC.

This clonotype was seen repeatedly, ten times or more. CDR3 DNA sequence: TGTGCCAGCAGCCAAGGGACCGACAATCAGCCCCAGCATTTT. Protein: CASSQGTDNQPQHF. This chain uses TRBV3-1 with TRBJ1-5; D is undetermined. CDR1 and CDR2 (germline): LGHDT, YNNKEL (reference sequence). Trimming removed 1 base from V and 3 bases from J, with 7 bases in between. CDR3 length: 14 residues. Full variable domain (rest looked up from reference TRBV3-1 and TRBJ1-5): DTAVSQTPKYLVTQMGNDKSIKCEQNLGHDTMYWYKQDSKKFLKIMFSYNNKELIINETVPNRFSPKSPDKAHLNLHINSLELGDSAVYFCASSQGTDNQPQHFGDGTRLSIL.

V and J are TRBV14 and TRBJ2-1; 12 bases line up with TRBD2. CDR3 length equals 14 residues. Germline V CDR1 and CDR2: SGHDN, FVKESK. V shed 4 bases and J 10 bases; nucleotides not matched to a gene: 5. The DNA for the CDR3 is TGTGCCAGCAGCCGGACTAGCGGGGTCGGAGAGCAGTTCTTC. Protein sequence: CASSRTSGVGEQFF.

This clonotype was picked up a small number of times. The rearrangement uses TRBV20-1 and TRBJ2-3; 10 nucleotides match TRBD2. Germline CDR1 DFQATT, CDR2 SNEGSKA (reference sequence). V trimming: 3 bases; J trimming: 4 bases; junction bases outside the gene matches: 10. The CDR3 sequence is 16 residues long. The CDR3: CSARISSGSLADTQYF. The DNA of the CDR3 is TGCAGTGCTAGGATCTCTAGCGGGAGTCTCGCAGATACGCAGTATTTT.

This clonotype was counted a few times. The chain has TRBV20-1 and TRBJ2-1; TRBD2 matches at 10 bases. The CDR3 has 17 amino acids. Losses at the gene ends were 6 bases for V and 6 bases for J; bases not matched to a gene: 17. The germline CDR1 and CDR2 sequences are DFQATT and SNEGSKA (reference sequence). The CDR3 reads CSATRPAGGPFINEQFF. As DNA, the CDR3 is TGCAGTGCCACGAGACCAGCGGGAGGGCCGTTCATCAATGAGCAGTTCTTC.

This clonotype has more than one count but fewer than ten. This chain joins TRBV7-4 and TRBJ1-5; no definite D call. CDR1 and CDR2 (germline): SGHVT, SQSDAQ. This CDR3 has 17 residues. The V end lost 1 base, the J end lost 1 base, and 14 bases lay between the germline ends. The DNA of the CDR3 is TGTGCCAGCAGCTTAGGTTTGAGAGAGGAGAGCAATCAGCCCCAGCATTTT. Translated, it gives CASSLGLREESNQPQHF.

The chain links TRBV4-2 to TRBJ2-1, with 11 nucleotides matching TRBD2. The junction had 10 bases not matched to a gene; V was cut back by 1 base and J by 5 bases. There are 18 residues in the CDR3. Germline V lookup: CDR1 LGHNA, CDR2 YNFKEQ. CDR3 DNA sequence: TGTGCCAGCAGCCAAGCTCTCTTAGCGGGAGGGCCCCACAATGAGCAGTTCTTC. This gives the protein CASSQALLAGGPHNEQFF.

This clonotype was detected only a few times. The chain is built from TRBV20-1 and TRBJ2-5; the match to TRBD2 covers 7 bases. Germline-derived CDR1 and CDR2 are DFQATT and SNEGSKA (reference sequence). The CDR3 is 13 residues long. The V segment lost 8 bases and the J segment 4 bases; nucleotides outside the gene matches: 10. The CDR3 spells CSSYGGVRETQYF. CDR3 sequence (DNA): TGCAGTTCATATGGGGGGGTGAGAGAGACCCAGTACTTC.

This sequence joins TRBV27 and TRBJ1-6; D gene ambiguous. The CDR3 consists of 15 residues. The V end was cut by 2 bases, the J end by 10 bases, with 15 bases between. Germline assignment: CDR1 MNHEY and CDR2 SMNVEV (reference sequence). CDR3: CASSLGVKVWSPLHF. In nucleotides, the CDR3 is TGTGCCAGCAGTTTAGGGGTTAAGGTTTGGTCACCCCTCCACTTT.

The rearrangement links TRBV7-6 to TRBJ2-3; 11 bases line up with TRBD1. CDR3 length: 15 residues. CDR1 is SGHVS and CDR2 is FNYEAQ in the germline V gene. Trimming took 3 bases from V and 4 from J; bases not matched to a gene: 3. The chain's CDR3 is CASSFSGQGADTQYF. The CDR3 DNA follows: TGTGCCAGCAGCTTTTCGGGACAGGGGGCAGATACGCAGTATTTT.

This clonotype has just a few counts. The chain links TRBV5-1 to TRBJ2-1, with 12 bases lining up with TRBD1. Germline lookup yields CDR1 SGHRS and CDR2 YFSETQ. Trimming cost V 4 bases and J 9 bases; bases outside gene matches: 14. The CDR3 sequence is 17 residues long. Written as DNA, the CDR3 is TGCGCCAGCAGCCCGGTTAACACCGGGACAGGGGGCCCTGAGCAGTTCTTC. Amino acids: CASSPVNTGTGGPEQFF.

The chain employs TRBV7-8 and TRBJ2-3; D is unresolved. The CDR3 spans 15 residues. Germline lookup yields CDR1 SGHVS and CDR2 FQNEAQ. Between the trimmed V and J ends, which lost 2 bases and 3 bases, there was a span of 12 bases. In nucleotides, the CDR3 is TGTGCCAGCAGCTTAACCCTCGTCGGGACAGATACGCAGTATTTT. Translated, it gives CASSLTLVGTDTQYF.